A single sample gave rise to the 5 T cell receptor beta chains below, sequenced in a study of T cell responses to AZD1222 COVID-19 vaccine. Method: immunoSEQ multiplex PCR; TCRdb's copy keeps in-frame clones and lacks some. The table lists roughly 100,000 clones, 89% of them singletons. This specimen was peripheral blood, taken on day 0 of AZD1222 vaccination. Source of these receptors: an adult in good health.

V usage is TRBV11-3 and J usage is TRBJ1-1; D is undetermined. CDR1 SGHNT and CDR2 YENEEA come from the germline V gene. The CDR3 length is 16 residues. The V gene lost 0 bases and the J gene lost 5 bases, with 16 bases spanning the gap. The CDR3 region has the DNA TGTGCCAGCAGCTTAGATTTGGACTACACGGAGACTGAAGCTTTCTTT. Amino acid sequence: CASSLDLDYTETEAFF.

This chain uses TRBV7-9 with TRBJ1-2; D perhaps matches TRBD1 (5 bases). This CDR3 has 15 amino acids. Germline CDR1 SEHNR, CDR2 FQNEAQ (reference sequence). V lost 11 bases and J 4 bases, leaving 23 bases between the germline ends. The CDR3 nucleotides read TGTGCCGGGGCACATTCATACGGTAATACCTATGGCTACACCTTC. Translation gives CAGAHSYGNTYGYTF.

This clone is a singleton in its sample. The chain combines TRBV6-5 with TRBJ2-7, with D possibly being TRBD2 (5 bases). This CDR3 has 13 residues. V was shortened by 7 bases and J by 0 bases, with 10 bases between the two germline ends. The V gene's germline CDR1 is MNHEY and CDR2 SVGAGI. Here the CDR3 DNA reads TGTGCCAGCAAGGTCGACTACTCCTACGAGCAGTACTTC. This sequence encodes CASKVDYSYEQYF.

This chain links TRBV19 with TRBJ2-1; no reliable D call. This CDR3 has 12 residues. The V end lost 5 bases, the J end lost 3 bases, and 5 bases lay between the germline ends. Germline CDR1 is LNHDA and CDR2 is SQIVND (reference sequence). The CDR3 region has the DNA TGTGCCAGTAGTCGGGTCTACAATGAGCAGTTCTTC. It codes for CASSRVYNEQFF.

The chain joins TRBV9 to TRBJ1-1; possible D gene TRBD1, 5 bases. Germline CDR1 reads SGDLS; CDR2 reads YYNGEE. V was trimmed by 4 bases and J by 0 bases, leaving 10 bases between them. This CDR3 is 14 amino acids long. CDR3 sequence (DNA): TGTGCCAGCAGCTCCTGGGACCTGAACACTGAAGCTTTCTTT. Its translation is CASSSWDLNTEAFF.